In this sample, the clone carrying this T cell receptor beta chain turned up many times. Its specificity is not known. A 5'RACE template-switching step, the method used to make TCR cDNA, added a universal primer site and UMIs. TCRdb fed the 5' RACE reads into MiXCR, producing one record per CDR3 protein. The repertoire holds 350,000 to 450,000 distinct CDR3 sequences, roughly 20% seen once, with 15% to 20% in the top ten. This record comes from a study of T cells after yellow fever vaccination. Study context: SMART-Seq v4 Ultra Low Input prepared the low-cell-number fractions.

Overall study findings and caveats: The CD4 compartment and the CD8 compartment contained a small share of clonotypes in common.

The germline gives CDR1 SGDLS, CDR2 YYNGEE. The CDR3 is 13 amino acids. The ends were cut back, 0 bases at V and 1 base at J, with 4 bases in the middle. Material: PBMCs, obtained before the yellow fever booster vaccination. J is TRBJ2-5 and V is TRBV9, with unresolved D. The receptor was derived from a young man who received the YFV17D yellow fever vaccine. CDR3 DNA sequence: TGTGCCAGCAGCGTAGCTTCCCAAGAGACCCAGTACTTC. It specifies CASSVASQETQYF.